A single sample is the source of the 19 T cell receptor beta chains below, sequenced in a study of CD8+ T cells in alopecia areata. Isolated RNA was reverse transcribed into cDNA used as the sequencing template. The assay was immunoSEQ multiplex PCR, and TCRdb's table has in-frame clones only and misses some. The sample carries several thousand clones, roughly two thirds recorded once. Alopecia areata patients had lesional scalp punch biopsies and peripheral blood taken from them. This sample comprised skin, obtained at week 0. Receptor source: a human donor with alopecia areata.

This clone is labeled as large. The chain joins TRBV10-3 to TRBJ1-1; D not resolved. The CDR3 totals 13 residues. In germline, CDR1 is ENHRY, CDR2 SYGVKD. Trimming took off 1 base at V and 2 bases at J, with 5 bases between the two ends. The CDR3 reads CAISEYFNTEAFF. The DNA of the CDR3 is TGTGCCATCAGTGAGTATTTTAACACTGAAGCTTTCTTT.

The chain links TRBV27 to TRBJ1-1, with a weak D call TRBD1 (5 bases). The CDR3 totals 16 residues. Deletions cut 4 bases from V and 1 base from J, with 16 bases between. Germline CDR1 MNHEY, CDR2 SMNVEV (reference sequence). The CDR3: CASSSIFSRGNTEAFF. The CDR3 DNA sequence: TGTGCCAGCAGTTCCATTTTCTCTAGGGGGAACACTGAAGCTTTCTTT.

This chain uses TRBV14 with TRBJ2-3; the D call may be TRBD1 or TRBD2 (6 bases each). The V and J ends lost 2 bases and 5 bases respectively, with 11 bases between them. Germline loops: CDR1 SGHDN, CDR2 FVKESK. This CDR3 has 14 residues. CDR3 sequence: CASSQIGGGDTQYF. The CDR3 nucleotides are TGTGCCAGCAGCCAAATAGGGGGAGGAGATACGCAGTATTTT.

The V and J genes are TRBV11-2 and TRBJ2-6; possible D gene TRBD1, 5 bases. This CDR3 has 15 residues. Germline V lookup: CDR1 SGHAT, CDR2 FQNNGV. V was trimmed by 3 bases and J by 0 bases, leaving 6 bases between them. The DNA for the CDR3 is TGTGCCAGCAGCTTGCAGGGCTCTGGGGCCAACGTCCTGACTTTC. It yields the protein CASSLQGSGANVLTF.

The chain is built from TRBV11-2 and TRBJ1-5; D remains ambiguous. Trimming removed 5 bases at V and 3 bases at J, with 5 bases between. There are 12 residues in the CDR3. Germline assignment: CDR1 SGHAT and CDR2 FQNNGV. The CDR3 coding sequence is TGTGCCAGCAGCGAGTCCAATCAGCCCCAGCATTTT. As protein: CASSESNQPQHF.

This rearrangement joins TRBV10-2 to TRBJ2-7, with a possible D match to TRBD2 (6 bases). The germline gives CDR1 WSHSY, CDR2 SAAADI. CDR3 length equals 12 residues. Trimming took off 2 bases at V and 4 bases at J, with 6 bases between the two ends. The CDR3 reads CASSEAGYEQYF. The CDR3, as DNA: TGCGCCAGCAGTGAGGCGGGGTACGAGCAGTACTTC.

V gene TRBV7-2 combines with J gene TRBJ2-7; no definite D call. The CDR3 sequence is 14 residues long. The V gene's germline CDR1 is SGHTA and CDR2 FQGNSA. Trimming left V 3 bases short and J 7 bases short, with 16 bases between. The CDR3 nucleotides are TGTGCCAGCAGCTTCCCGGCGACGGCCTTTGAGCAGTACTTC. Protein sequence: CASSFPATAFEQYF.

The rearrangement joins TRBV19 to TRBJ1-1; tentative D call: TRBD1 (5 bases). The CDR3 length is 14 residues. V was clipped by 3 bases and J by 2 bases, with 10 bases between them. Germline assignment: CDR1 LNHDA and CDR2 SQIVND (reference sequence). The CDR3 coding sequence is TGTGCCAGTAGTATGGGCAGGGAAAACACTGAAGCTTTCTTT. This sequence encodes CASSMGRENTEAFF.

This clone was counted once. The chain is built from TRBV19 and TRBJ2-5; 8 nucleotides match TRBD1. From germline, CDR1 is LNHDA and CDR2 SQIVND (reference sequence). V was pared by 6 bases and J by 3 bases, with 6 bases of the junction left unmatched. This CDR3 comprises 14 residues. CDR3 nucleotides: TGTGCCAGTAGCCGGACAGGGTTCGAAGAGACCCAGTACTTC. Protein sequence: CASSRTGFEETQYF.

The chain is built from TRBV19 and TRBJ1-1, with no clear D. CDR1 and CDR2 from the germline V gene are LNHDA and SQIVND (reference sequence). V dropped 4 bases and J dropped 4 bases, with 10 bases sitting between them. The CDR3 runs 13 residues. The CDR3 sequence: CASSTTRGTEAFF. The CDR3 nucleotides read TGTGCCAGTAGTACAACCCGAGGCACTGAAGCTTTCTTT.

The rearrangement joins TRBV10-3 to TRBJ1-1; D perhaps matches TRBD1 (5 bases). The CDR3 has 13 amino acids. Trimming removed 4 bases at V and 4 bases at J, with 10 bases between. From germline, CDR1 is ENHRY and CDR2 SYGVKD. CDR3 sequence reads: CAISGGGGTEAFF. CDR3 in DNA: TGTGCCATCAGTGGGGGTGGGGGCACTGAAGCTTTCTTT.

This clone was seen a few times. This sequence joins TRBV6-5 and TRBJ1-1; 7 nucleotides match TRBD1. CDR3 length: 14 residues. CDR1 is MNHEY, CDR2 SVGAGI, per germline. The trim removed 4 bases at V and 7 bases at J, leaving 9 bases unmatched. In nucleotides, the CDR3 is TGTGCCAGCAGTTTGGGCAGGGGGGTAGGTGAAGCTTTCTTT. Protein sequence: CASSLGRGVGEAFF.

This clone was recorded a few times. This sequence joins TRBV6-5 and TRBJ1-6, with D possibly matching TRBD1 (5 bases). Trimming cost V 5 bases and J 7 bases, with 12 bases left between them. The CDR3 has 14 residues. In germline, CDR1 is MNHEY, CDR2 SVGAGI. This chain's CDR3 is CASSLRADNSPLHF. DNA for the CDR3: TGTGCCAGCAGTCTCAGGGCCGACAATTCACCCCTCCACTTT.

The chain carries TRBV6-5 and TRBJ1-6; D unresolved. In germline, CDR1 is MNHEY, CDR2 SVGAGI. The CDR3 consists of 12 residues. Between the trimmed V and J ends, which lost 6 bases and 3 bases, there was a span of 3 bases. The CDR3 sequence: CASRLYNSPLHF. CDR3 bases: TGTGCCAGCAGACTCTATAATTCACCCCTCCACTTT.

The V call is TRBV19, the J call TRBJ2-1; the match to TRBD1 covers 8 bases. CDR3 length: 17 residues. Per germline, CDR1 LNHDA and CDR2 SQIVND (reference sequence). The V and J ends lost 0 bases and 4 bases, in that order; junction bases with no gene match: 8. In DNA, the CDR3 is TGTGCCAGTAGTATAGACCCCCGGGACAGGTTTTACAATGAGCAGTTCTTC. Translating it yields CASSIDPRDRFYNEQFF.

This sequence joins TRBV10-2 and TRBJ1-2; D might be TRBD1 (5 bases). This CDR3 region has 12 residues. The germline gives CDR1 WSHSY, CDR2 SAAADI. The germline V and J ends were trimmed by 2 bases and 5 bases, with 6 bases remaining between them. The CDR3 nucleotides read TGCGCCAGCAGTGAGGGACATTATGGCTACACCTTC. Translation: CASSEGHYGYTF.

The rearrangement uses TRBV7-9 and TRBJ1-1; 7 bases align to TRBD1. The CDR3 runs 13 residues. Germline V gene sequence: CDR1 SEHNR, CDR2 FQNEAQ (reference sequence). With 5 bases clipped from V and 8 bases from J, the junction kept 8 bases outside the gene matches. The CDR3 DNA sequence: TGTGCCAGCAGCGAATGGTCGACAGGGGAAGCTTTCTTT. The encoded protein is CASSEWSTGEAFF.

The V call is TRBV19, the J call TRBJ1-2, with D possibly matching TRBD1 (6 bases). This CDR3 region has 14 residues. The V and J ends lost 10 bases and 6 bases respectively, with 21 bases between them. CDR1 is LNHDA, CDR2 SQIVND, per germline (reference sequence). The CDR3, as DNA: TGTGCCACAAGCAAGAATAGGGGGGCACATGGCTACACCTTC. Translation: CATSKNRGAHGYTF.

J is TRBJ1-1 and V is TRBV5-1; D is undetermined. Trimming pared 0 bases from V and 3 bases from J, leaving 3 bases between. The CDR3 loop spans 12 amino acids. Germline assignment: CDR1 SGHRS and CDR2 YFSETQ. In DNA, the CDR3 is TGCGCCAGCAGCTTGGAGGACACTGAAGCTTTCTTT. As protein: CASSLEDTEAFF.